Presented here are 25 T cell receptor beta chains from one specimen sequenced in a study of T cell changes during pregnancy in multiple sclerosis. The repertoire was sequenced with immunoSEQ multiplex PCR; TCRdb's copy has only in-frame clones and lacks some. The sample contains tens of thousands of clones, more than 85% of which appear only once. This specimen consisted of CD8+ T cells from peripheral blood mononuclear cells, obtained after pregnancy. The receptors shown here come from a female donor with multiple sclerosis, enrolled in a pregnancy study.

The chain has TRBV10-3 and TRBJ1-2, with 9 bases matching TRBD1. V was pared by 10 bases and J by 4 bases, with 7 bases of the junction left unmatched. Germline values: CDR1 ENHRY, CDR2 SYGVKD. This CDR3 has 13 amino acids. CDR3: CATWTGALYGYTF. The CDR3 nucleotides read TGTGCCACCTGGACAGGGGCTCTCTATGGCTACACCTTC.

CDR3 DNA: TGTGCCAGCAGCCTGGGTGGGCCGGCTGAAGCTTTCTTT. It codes for CASSLGGPAEAFF. V is TRBV5-6 and J is TRBJ1-1; D unclear. The V end was cut by 4 bases, the J end by 6 bases, with 13 bases between. The CDR3 has 13 amino acids. Germline V gives CDR1 SGHDT, CDR2 YYEEEE.

The CDR3 DNA is TGTGCCAGCCGGCAAGCGGCCTACGAGCAGTACTTC. Its protein product is CASRQAAYEQYF. This chain joins TRBV2 and TRBJ2-7; possible D gene TRBD2, 5 bases. Germline CDR1 SNHLY, CDR2 FYNNEI. The V end lost 8 bases, the J end lost 2 bases, and 10 bases lay between the germline ends. This CDR3 spans 12 amino acids.

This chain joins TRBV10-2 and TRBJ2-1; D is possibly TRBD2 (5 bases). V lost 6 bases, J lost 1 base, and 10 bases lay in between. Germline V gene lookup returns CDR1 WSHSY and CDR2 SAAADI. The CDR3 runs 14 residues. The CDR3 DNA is TGCGCCAGCAGCCGGACTGGATCCTACAATGAGCAGTTCTTC. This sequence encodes CASSRTGSYNEQFF.

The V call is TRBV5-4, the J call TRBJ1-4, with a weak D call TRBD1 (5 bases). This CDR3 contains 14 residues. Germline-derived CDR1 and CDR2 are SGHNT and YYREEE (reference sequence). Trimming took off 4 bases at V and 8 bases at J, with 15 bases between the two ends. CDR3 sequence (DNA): TGTGCCAGCAGCGGTGGCAGGGTTAAGGAAAAACTGTTTTTT. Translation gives CASSGGRVKEKLFF.

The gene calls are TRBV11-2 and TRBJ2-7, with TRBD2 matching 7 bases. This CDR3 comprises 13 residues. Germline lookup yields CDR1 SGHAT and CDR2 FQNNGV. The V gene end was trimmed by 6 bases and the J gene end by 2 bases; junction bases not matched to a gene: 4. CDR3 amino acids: CASRPAGAYEQYF. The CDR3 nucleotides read TGTGCCAGCAGGCCGGCGGGAGCCTACGAGCAGTACTTC.

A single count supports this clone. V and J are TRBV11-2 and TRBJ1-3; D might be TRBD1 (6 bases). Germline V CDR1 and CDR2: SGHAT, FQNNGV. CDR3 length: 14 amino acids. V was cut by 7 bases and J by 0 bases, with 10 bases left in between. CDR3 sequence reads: CASIDRSSGNTIYF. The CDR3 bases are TGTGCCAGCATCGACAGGAGCTCTGGAAACACCATATATTTT. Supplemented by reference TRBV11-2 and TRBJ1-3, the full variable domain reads EAGVAQSPRYKIIEKRQSVAFWCNPISGHATLYWYQQILGQGPKLLIQFQNNGVVDDSQLPKDRFSAERLKGVDSTLKIQPAKLEDSAVYLCASIDRSSGNTIYFGEGSWLTVV.

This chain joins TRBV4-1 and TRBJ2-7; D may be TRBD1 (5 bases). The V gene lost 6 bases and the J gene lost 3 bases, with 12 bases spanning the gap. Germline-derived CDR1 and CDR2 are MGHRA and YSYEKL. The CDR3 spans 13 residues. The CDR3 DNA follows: TGCGCCAGCAGTCTTGACAGACTCTACGAGCAGTACTTC. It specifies CASSLDRLYEQYF.

In DNA form, the CDR3 reads TGCGCCAGCAGCTTTTCCGGGACAGTAGGACGGGATACGCAGTATTTT. It specifies CASSFSGTVGRDTQYF. This chain connects TRBV5-1 to TRBJ2-3, with 7 bases identical to TRBD1. CDR1 and CDR2 (germline): SGHRS, YFSETQ. The CDR3 is 16 residues long. With 2 bases clipped from V and 6 bases from J, the junction kept 12 bases outside the gene matches.

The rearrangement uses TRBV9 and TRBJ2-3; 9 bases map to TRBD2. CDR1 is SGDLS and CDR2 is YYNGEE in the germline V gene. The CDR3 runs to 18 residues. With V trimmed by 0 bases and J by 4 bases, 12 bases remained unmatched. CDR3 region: CASSVVAGGPLRADTQYF. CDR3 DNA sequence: TGTGCCAGCAGCGTAGTGGCGGGAGGGCCACTGAGAGCAGATACGCAGTATTTT.

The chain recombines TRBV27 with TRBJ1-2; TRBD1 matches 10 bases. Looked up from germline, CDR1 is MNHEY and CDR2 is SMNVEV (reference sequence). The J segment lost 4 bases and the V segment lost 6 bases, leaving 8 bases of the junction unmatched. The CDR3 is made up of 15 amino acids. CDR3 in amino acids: CASSPPGQGTYGYTF. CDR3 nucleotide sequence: TGTGCCAGCAGCCCTCCGGGACAGGGGACCTATGGCTACACCTTC.

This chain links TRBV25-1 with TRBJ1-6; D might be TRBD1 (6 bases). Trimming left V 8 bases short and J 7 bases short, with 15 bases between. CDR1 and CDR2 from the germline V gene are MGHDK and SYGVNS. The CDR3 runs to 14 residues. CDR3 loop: CASGPQGNNSPLHF. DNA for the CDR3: TGTGCCAGCGGACCCCAGGGGAACAATTCACCCCTCCACTTT.

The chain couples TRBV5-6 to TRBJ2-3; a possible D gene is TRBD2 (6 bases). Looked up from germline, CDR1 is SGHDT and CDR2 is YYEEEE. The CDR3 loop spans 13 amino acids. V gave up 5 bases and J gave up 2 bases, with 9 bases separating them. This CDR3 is CASRSGVTDTQYF. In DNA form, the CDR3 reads TGTGCCAGCAGATCGGGGGTCACAGATACGCAGTATTTT. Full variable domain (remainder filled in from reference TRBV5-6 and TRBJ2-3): DAGVTQSPTHLIKTRGQQVTLRCSPKSGHDTVSWYQQALGQGPQFIFQYYEEEERQRGNFPDRFSGHQFPNYSSELNVNALLLGDSALYLCASRSGVTDTQYFGPGTRLTVL.

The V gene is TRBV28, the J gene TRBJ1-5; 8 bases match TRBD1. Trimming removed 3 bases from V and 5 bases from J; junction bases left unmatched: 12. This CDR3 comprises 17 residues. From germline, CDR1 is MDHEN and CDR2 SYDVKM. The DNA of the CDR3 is TGTGCCAGCAGTTTTCCTTCGGACAGGGCCGAGGATCAGCCCCAGCATTTT. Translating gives CASSFPSDRAEDQPQHF.

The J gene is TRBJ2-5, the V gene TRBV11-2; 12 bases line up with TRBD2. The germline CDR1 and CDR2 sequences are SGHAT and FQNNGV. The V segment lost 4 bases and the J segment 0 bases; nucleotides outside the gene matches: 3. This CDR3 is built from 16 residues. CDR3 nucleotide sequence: TGTGCCAGCAGCTCCCGACTAGCGGGGGACCAAGAGACCCAGTACTTC. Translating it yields CASSSRLAGDQETQYF.

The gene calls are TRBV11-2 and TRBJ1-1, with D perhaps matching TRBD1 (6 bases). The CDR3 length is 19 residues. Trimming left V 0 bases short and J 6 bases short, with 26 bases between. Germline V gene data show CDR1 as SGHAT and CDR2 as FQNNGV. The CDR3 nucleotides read TGTGCCAGCAGCTTAGATTGGGGTGGGGCGGCAGGGGCAAGCGCTGAAGCTTTCTTT. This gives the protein CASSLDWGGAAGASAEAFF. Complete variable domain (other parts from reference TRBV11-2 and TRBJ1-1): EAGVAQSPRYKIIEKRQSVAFWCNPISGHATLYWYQQILGQGPKLLIQFQNNGVVDDSQLPKDRFSAERLKGVDSTLKIQPAKLEDSAVYLCASSLDWGGAAGASAEAFFGQGTRLTVV.

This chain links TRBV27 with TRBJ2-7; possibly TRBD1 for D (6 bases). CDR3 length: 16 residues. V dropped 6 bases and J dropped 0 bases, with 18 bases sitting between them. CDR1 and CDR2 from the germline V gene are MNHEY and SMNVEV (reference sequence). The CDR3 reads CASSDSTGSSSYEQYF. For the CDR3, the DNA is TGTGCCAGCAGCGACTCTACAGGGTCCTCCTCCTACGAGCAGTACTTC.

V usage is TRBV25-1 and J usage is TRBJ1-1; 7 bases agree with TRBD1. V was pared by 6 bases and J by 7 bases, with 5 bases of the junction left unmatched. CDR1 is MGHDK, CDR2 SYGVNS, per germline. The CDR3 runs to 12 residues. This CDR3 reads CASRTGASEAFF. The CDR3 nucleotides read TGTGCCAGCAGAACAGGGGCTAGTGAAGCTTTCTTT.

The CDR3 is CASSGGDRGRNEQFF. In DNA, the CDR3 is TGTGCCAGCAGTGGAGGGGACAGGGGCCGAAATGAGCAGTTCTTC. The rearrangement links TRBV2 to TRBJ2-1, with 10 bases lining up with TRBD1. Trimming at V came to 4 bases and at J to 7 bases, leaving 7 bases not matched to a gene. The CDR3 is 15 amino acids. Germline V gene sequence: CDR1 SNHLY, CDR2 FYNNEI.

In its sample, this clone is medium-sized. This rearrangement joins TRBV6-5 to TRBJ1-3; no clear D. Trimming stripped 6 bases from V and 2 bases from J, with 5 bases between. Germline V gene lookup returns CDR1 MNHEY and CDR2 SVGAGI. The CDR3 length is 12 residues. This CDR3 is CASRAAGNTIYF. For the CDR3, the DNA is TGTGCCAGCAGGGCTGCTGGAAACACCATATATTTT.

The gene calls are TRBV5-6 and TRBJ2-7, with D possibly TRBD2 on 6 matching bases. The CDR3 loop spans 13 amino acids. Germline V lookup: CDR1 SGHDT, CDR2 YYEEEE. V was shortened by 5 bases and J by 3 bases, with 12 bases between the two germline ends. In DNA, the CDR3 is TGTGCCAGCAGGGGAGGACTCGGCTACGAGCAGTACTTC. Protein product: CASRGGLGYEQYF.

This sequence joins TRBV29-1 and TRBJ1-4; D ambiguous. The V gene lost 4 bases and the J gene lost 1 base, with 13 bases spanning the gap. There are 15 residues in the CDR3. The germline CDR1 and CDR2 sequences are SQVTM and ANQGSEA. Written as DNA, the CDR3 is TGCAGCGTTGGAGGCCCCGGGGAAACTAATGAAAAACTGTTTTTT. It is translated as CSVGGPGETNEKLFF.

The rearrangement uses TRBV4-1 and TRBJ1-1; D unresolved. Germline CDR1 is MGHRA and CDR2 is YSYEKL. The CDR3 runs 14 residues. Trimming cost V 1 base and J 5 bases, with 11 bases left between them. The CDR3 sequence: CASSQGQVGTEAFF. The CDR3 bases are TGCGCCAGCAGCCAAGGCCAGGTTGGGACTGAAGCTTTCTTT.

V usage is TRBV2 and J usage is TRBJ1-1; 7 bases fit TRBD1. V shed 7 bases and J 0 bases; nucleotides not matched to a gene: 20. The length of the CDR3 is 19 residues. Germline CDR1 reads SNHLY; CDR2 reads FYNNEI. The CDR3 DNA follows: TGTGCCAGCACCACATCCCCGACAGGGCCGATGGGGCTGAACACTGAAGCTTTCTTT. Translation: CASTTSPTGPMGLNTEAFF.

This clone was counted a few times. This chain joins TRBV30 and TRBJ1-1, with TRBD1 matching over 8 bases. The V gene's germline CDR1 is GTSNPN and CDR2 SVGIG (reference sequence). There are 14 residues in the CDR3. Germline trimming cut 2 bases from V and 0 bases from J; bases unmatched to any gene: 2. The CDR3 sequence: CAWSWTGLNTEAFF. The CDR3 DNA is TGTGCCTGGAGTTGGACAGGGCTGAACACTGAAGCTTTCTTT.